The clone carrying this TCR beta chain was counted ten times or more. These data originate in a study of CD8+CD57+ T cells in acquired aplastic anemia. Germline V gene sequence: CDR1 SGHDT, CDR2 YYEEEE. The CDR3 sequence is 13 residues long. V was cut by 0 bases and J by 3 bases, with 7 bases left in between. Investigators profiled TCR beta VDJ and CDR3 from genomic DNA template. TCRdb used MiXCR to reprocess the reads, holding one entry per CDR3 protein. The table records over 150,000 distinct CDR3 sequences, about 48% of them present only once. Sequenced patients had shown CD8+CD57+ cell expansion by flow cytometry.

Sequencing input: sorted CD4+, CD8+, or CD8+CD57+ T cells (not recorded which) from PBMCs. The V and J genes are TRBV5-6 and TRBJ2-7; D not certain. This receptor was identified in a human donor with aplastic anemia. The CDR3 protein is CASSLGSNYEQYF. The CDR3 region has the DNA TGTGCCAGCAGCTTGGGGTCTAACTACGAGCAGTACTTC.